These 2 T cell receptor beta chains were sequenced from one sample in a study of blood T cells in healthy people across ages. The authors ran a second PCR of about 6 to 11 cycles using a sample-barcoded 5' primer and a J-beta primer mix. TCRdb analysed the 5' RACE reads with MiXCR anew, one entry per CDR3 protein. The table has over 600,000 distinct CDR3 sequences, around 45% seen once. Sequenced sample: blood. These receptor sequences come from an older man in good health.

The chain recombines TRBV11-2 with TRBJ2-1; D is unclear. Germline CDR1 SGHAT, CDR2 FQNNGV. The CDR3 contains 14 residues. The ends were cut back, 0 bases at V and 9 bases at J, with 12 bases in the middle. CDR3 amino acids: CASSLDRRLGEQFF. DNA for the CDR3: TGTGCCAGCAGCTTAGATCGGAGATTGGGTGAGCAGTTCTTC.

CDR3: CASSPFGDTWGQYF. In DNA form, the CDR3 reads TGTGCCAGCAGCCCATTTGGGGACACCTGGGGGCAGTACTTC. The rearrangement joins TRBV27 to TRBJ2-5; a possible D gene is TRBD1 (6 bases). CDR1 MNHEY and CDR2 SMNVEV come from the germline V gene (reference sequence). V gave up 6 bases and J gave up 11 bases, with 22 bases separating them. This CDR3 comprises 14 residues.